The 22 T cell receptor beta chains reported below all come from one sample, sequenced in a study of CD8 T cells in Susac syndrome (dated by TCRdb to the late 2010s). Library generation was performed with the immunoSEQ multiplex PCR assay. RNA was extracted with the RNeasy kit and about 0.5 to 1 ug was reverse transcribed using random hexamers. The raw public reads went through TCRdb reprocessing: fastp at Q25, MiXCR clone calling, in-frame beta chains kept. Each entry is one CDR3 protein sequence, shown with its most common DNA and genes. The sample table contains more than 150,000 distinct CDR3 sequences; only one count was recorded for 85% to 95% of them. Of the sample, roughly 0.16% is held by the ten largest clones. Sequenced: CD4+ T cells from PBMCs. The receptors were sampled from a human donor with Susac syndrome.

The chain links TRBV24-1 to TRBJ1-1; D uncertain. The CDR3 is 9 amino acids. The germline V and J ends were trimmed by 12 bases and 6 bases, with 7 bases remaining between them. The germline CDR1 and CDR2 sequences are KGHDR and SFDVKD. For the CDR3, the DNA is TGTGCCCCAATGGCTGAAGCTTTCTTT. Its protein is CAPMAEAFF.

The V gene is TRBV4-1, the J gene TRBJ2-5; D gene uncertain. Trimming stripped 0 bases from V and 1 base from J, with 6 bases between. Germline-derived CDR1 and CDR2 are MGHRA and YSYEKL. The CDR3 has 14 amino acids. CDR3 protein: CASSQEGPQETQYF. CDR3 nucleotides: TGCGCCAGCAGCCAAGAGGGCCCCCAAGAGACCCAGTACTTC.

The V and J genes are TRBV5-1 and TRBJ2-7, with a possible D match to TRBD1 (5 bases). This CDR3 comprises 14 residues. Germline V gene lookup returns CDR1 SGHRS and CDR2 YFSETQ. The germline V and J ends were trimmed by 1 base and 2 bases, with 10 bases remaining between them. The CDR3 reads CASSLSGMPYEQYF. In DNA form, the CDR3 reads TGCGCCAGCAGCTTGTCAGGGATGCCCTACGAGCAGTACTTC.

The rearrangement uses TRBV6-2 or TRBV6-3 and TRBJ2-7, with 10 bases matching TRBD1. From germline, CDR1 is MNHEY and CDR2 SVGEGT. Trimming removed 6 bases from V and 5 bases from J; junction bases left unmatched: 7. The CDR3 loop spans 14 amino acids. Here the CDR3 DNA reads TGTGCCAGCAGATTCGACAGGGGGCCCGACGAGCAGTACTTC. The encoded protein is CASRFDRGPDEQYF.

The rearrangement joins TRBV29-1 to TRBJ2-1; tentative D call: TRBD2 (5 bases). The germline CDR1 and CDR2 sequences are SQVTM and ANQGSEA. Trimming shortened V by 5 bases and J by 7 bases, and 15 bases separated the two germline ends. The CDR3 extends over 13 amino acids. The CDR3 coding sequence is TGCAGCGTTCGGGGTAAGGCGAAGAATGAGCAGTTCTTC. Translation gives CSVRGKAKNEQFF.

The chain combines TRBV9 with TRBJ2-1; 7 bases match TRBD1. The V gene's germline CDR1 is SGDLS and CDR2 YYNGEE. This CDR3 is 13 amino acids long. Trimming removed 4 bases from V and 9 bases from J; junction bases left unmatched: 7. The CDR3 spells CASSNRDRTEQFF. Here the CDR3 DNA reads TGTGCCAGCAGCAACCGGGACAGAACTGAGCAGTTCTTC. Full variable domain (remainder filled in from reference TRBV9 and TRBJ2-1): DSGVTQTPKHLITATGQRVTLRCSPRSGDLSVYWYQQSLDQGLQFLIQYYNGEERAKGNILERFSAQQFPDLHSELNLSSLELGDSALYFCASSNRDRTEQFFGPGTRLTVL.

This clonotype appeared a single time. The V and J genes are TRBV6-6 and TRBJ2-2; D is uncertain. Between the trimmed V and J ends, which lost 2 bases and 8 bases, there was a span of 3 bases. In germline, CDR1 is MNHNY, CDR2 SVGAGI (reference sequence). CDR3 length: 11 amino acids. The CDR3 loop is CASSYGGELFF. The CDR3 region has the DNA TGTGCCAGCAGTTACGGGGGGGAGCTGTTTTTT.

The chain joins TRBV5-1 to TRBJ1-2, with TRBD1 identical over 9 bases. After removal of 7 bases from V and 7 bases from J, the junction contained 11 bases not matched to a gene. This CDR3 has 14 residues. The V gene's germline CDR1 is SGHRS and CDR2 YFSETQ. The CDR3 region has the DNA TGCGCCAGCGGCATGGACAGGACAGGGGTTGGCTACACCTTC. Residues: CASGMDRTGVGYTF.

The rearrangement links TRBV29-1 to TRBJ1-3; 8 bases fit TRBD1. Germline-derived CDR1 and CDR2 are SQVTM and ANQGSEA. V shed 6 bases, J shed 3 bases, and the junction held 1 base outside the gene matches. CDR3 length equals 12 residues. The chain's CDR3 is CSVQGGGNTIYF. The CDR3 DNA reads as TGCAGCGTACAGGGGGGTGGAAACACCATATATTTT.

V usage is TRBV29-1 and J usage is TRBJ2-5, with D possibly TRBD2 on 7 matching bases. Germline V gene data show CDR1 as SQVTM and CDR2 as ANQGSEA. The CDR3 extends over 12 amino acids. V lost 3 bases, J lost 7 bases, and 12 bases lay in between. The CDR3 protein is CSVDGGGTTQYF. Here the CDR3 DNA reads TGCAGCGTTGACGGCGGGGGCACGACCCAGTACTTC. The variable domain in full, completed from reference TRBV29-1 and TRBJ2-5, reads SAVISQKPSRDICQRGTSLTIQCQVDSQVTMMFWYRQQPGQSLTLIATANQGSEATYESGFVIDKFPISRPNLTFSTLTVSNMSPEDSSIYLCSVDGGGTTQYFGPGTRLLVL.

The rearrangement uses TRBV29-1 and TRBJ2-5; no clear D. The CDR3 length is 12 residues. Trimming left V 7 bases short and J 2 bases short, with 11 bases between. Germline V gives CDR1 SQVTM, CDR2 ANQGSEA. The CDR3 sequence is CSAIGYQETQYF. In nucleotides, the CDR3 is TGCAGCGCCATAGGGTATCAAGAGACCCAGTACTTC. Using reference TRBV29-1 and TRBJ2-5 for the parts outside the CDR3, the full variable domain is SAVISQKPSRDICQRGTSLTIQCQVDSQVTMMFWYRQQPGQSLTLIATANQGSEATYESGFVIDKFPISRPNLTFSTLTVSNMSPEDSSIYLCSAIGYQETQYFGPGTRLLVL.

V gene TRBV9 combines with J gene TRBJ2-7, with a possible D match to TRBD2 (5 bases). The germline gives CDR1 SGDLS, CDR2 YYNGEE. The CDR3 loop spans 16 amino acids. V shed 2 bases and J shed 6 bases, with 21 bases lying between them. DNA of the CDR3: TGTGCCAGCAGCGTCGGACTGACTGCTATAGGCTCCGAGCAGTACTTC. Translating it yields CASSVGLTAIGSEQYF.

V and J are TRBV4-3 and TRBJ1-2; D is unresolved. The CDR3 length is 14 residues. Trimming stripped 4 bases from V and 7 bases from J, with 16 bases between. Germline lookup yields CDR1 LGHNA and CDR2 YSLEER. The CDR3, as DNA: TGCGCCAGCAGCCCCCCAGGACTTGGGTCTGGCTACACCTTC. Its translation: CASSPPGLGSGYTF.

V usage is TRBV20-1 and J usage is TRBJ2-7; TRBD2 aligns across 15 bases. Trimming removed 7 bases from V and 6 bases from J; junction bases left unmatched: 10. Germline CDR1 DFQATT, CDR2 SNEGSKA (reference sequence). The CDR3 loop spans 15 amino acids. CDR3 in DNA: TGCAGTGGAACTACGGGACTAGCGGGGGGAGGCGAGCAGTACTTC. As protein: CSGTTGLAGGGEQYF.

The chain joins TRBV12-3 or TRBV12-4 to TRBJ1-1; D gene ambiguous. The V end was cut by 6 bases, the J end by 8 bases, with 10 bases between. The CDR3 length is 11 residues. The CDR3 is CASRSGREAFF. CDR3 bases: TGTGCCAGCAGGTCAGGCAGGGAAGCTTTCTTT.

The chain couples TRBV12-3 or TRBV12-4 to TRBJ1-2, with TRBD1 matching 7 bases. V lost 5 bases, J lost 0 bases, and 9 bases stayed unmatched. The CDR3 is made up of 16 amino acids. CDR3 amino acids: CASSRLGQGANYGYTF. The CDR3 DNA is TGTGCCAGCAGTAGATTGGGGCAGGGGGCTAACTATGGCTACACCTTC.

The sample holds one count of this clonotype. The rearrangement uses TRBV29-1 and TRBJ2-1; D is possibly TRBD2 (5 bases). The CDR3 runs to 13 residues. Germline V gene lookup returns CDR1 SQVTM and CDR2 ANQGSEA. V was trimmed by 7 bases and J by 5 bases, leaving 15 bases between them. In nucleotides, the CDR3 is TGCAGCGGCTTAGCGATCGTGGACAATGAGCAGTTCTTC. Amino acids: CSGLAIVDNEQFF.

V usage is TRBV12-2 and J usage is TRBJ1-1. TRBV12-2 is recorded as a pseudogene. CDR3 size: 12 residues. The CDR3 sequence: CASRLEAPDDFF. Here the CDR3 DNA reads TGTGCAAGTCGCTTAGAGGCCCCTGACGATTTCTTT.

This chain uses TRBV20-1 with TRBJ2-1; TRBD2 might be the D (7 bases). V lost 6 bases, J lost 8 bases, and 14 bases lay in between. There are 12 residues in the CDR3. Per the germline V gene, CDR1 is DFQATT and CDR2 is SNEGSKA (reference sequence). The CDR3 is CSAHGGAHEQFF. CDR3 sequence (DNA): TGCAGTGCCCATGGGGGGGCCCATGAGCAGTTCTTC.

V gene TRBV9 combines with J gene TRBJ2-5, with a possible D match to TRBD2 (7 bases). CDR1 and CDR2 (germline): SGDLS, YYNGEE. The CDR3 consists of 15 residues. V gave up 4 bases and J gave up 1 base, with 14 bases separating them. CDR3 in DNA: TGTGCCAGCAGCCGAGAAGGGGGGGCCCAAGAGACCCAGTACTTC. This translates into CASSREGGAQETQYF.

The chain has TRBV29-1 and TRBJ2-1; 11 bases map to TRBD2. The CDR3 has 15 amino acids. The V and J ends lost 4 bases and 5 bases, in that order; junction bases with no gene match: 7. Looked up from germline, CDR1 is SQVTM and CDR2 is ANQGSEA. The CDR3 bases are TGCAGCGTTGGGGGTGGACTAGCGGGCAACAATGAGCAGTTCTTC. Translated, it gives CSVGGGLAGNNEQFF.

The chain is built from TRBV24-1 and TRBJ2-3; 12 nucleotides align to TRBD2. V lost 3 bases and J lost 4; bases outside the gene matches: 4. The CDR3 loop spans 16 amino acids. Germline-derived CDR1 and CDR2 are KGHDR and SFDVKD. CDR3 region: CATSDPSGGASDTQYF. DNA of the CDR3: TGTGCCACCAGTGATCCTAGCGGGGGGGCGTCAGATACGCAGTATTTT.